This T cell receptor (beta chain) was observed in a study of blood T cells in healthy people across ages. Overall study findings and caveats: There were more naive CD4+ cells and higher diversity in long-lived donors than in aged donors.

This CDR3 has 14 residues. The ends were cut back, 0 bases at V and 2 bases at J, with 9 bases in the middle. Germline V lookup: CDR1 SGDLS, CDR2 YYNGEE. A second roughly 7 to 12 cycle PCR used barcoded and J-beta primers. TCRdb used MiXCR to reprocess the 5' RACE reads, holding one entry per CDR3 protein. The sample lists about 1.7 million distinct CDR3 sequences; approximately 28% were seen once. This clonotype was seen many times. The antigen is unknown. This TCR was sampled from a woman aged 25-40 years in good health. Sequencing was performed on blood. The rearrangement joins TRBV9 to TRBJ2-7, with TRBD2 as a possible D gene (5 bases). The CDR3 region is CASSVGKLAYEQYF. CDR3 DNA: TGTGCCAGCAGCGTAGGGAAACTAGCCTACGAGCAGTACTTC.